Given below is one TCR beta chain in context. Enrollees, roughly 18 to 95 years old, lived in some 24 US areas. Researchers sorted participants into cohorts using their self-reported clinical history. These data originate in a study of blood T cell repertoires in COVID-19. Method: immunoSEQ multiplex PCR; TCRdb's copy keeps in-frame clones and lacks some. The sample contains 200,000 to 250,000 clones, 90% to 95% of which appear only once. The CDR3 is 15 amino acids. Germline V gene sequence: CDR1 KGHSH, CDR2 LQKENI. V lost 3 bases and J lost 7, with 16 bases in between. The TCR originated in a woman aged 18 to 35 who had recovered from COVID-19. The V gene is TRBV18, the J gene TRBJ1-5, with D perhaps matching TRBD1 (6 bases). The specimen was PBMCs or T cells enriched from blood (not recorded which). The CDR3 spells CASSPNGGRGQPQHF. In nucleotides, the CDR3 is TGTGCCAGCTCACCCAACGGGGGGCGCGGGCAGCCCCAGCATTTT.